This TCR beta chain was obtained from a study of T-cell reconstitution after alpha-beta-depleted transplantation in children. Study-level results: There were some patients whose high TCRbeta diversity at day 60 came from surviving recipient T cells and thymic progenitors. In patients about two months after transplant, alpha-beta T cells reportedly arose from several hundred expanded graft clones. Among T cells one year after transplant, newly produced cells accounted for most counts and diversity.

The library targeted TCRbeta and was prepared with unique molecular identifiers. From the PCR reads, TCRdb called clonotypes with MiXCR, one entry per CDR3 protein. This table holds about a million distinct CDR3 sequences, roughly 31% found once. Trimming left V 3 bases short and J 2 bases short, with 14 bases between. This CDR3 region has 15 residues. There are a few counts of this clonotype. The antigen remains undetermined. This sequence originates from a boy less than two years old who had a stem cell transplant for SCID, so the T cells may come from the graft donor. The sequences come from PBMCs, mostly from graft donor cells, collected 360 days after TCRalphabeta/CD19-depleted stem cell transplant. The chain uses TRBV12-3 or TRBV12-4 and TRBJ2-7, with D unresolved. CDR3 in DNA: TGTGCCAGCAGTTTTGAACAACCTCTCCCCTACGAGCAGTACTTC. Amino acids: CASSFEQPLPYEQYF.